A selection of T cell receptor beta chains follows, all from one sample in a study of cytomegalovirus exposure and HLA in healthy donors. Here immunoSEQ multiplex PCR was the method, and the copy in TCRdb shows in-frame clones only, minus some. The repertoire holds roughly 130,000 clones, with approximately 84% as singletons. The sample comprised PBMCs. These receptors were obtained from a middle-aged woman in good health and CMV-seronegative. The CDR3 runs from the conserved cysteine through the conserved F or W. Each record gives: J gene, D gene, V gene, clone size, CDR3 DNA, CDR3 protein. D genes are given only for firm matches. Rows may omit the clone size; those that give it use once, few, many or a size class.

>TRBJ2-1|TRBD1|TRBV7-9|.
TGTGCCAGCAGCGCCCGACGGGACAGGGGGCGCCGGGAGCAGTTCTTC
CASSARRDRGRREQFF
>TRBJ1-2|TRBD1|TRBV9|.
TGTGCCAGCAGCCTGCGACGGGACAGGGAATCCCCTGGCTACACCTTC
CASSLRRDRESPGYTF
>TRBJ1-2|TRBD1|TRBV18|.
TGTGCCAGCTCACTTCAGGGGGCCGGGACAGAGATCTATGGCTACACCTTC
CASSLQGAGTEIYGYTF
>TRBJ2-4|.|TRBV28|.
TGTGCCAGCAGTTCCCAGGGGGGAGCCAAAAACAGTCAGTACTTC
CASSSQGGAKNSQYF
>TRBJ2-3|.|TRBV11-3|once
TGTGCCAGCAGCTTAGGCGGGCAGAACACAGATACGCAGTATTTT
CASSLGGQNTDTQYF
>TRBJ1-6|.|TRBV5-1|few
TGCGCCAGCAGCTCGGACAGTTCCAATTCACCCCTCCACTTT
CASSSDSSNSPLHF
>TRBJ2-7|TRBD1|TRBV28|few
TGTGCCAGCAGTTGGGGGACAGGGAACTACGAGCAGTACTTC
CASSWGTGNYEQYF
>TRBJ1-2|TRBD1|TRBV4-1|.
TGCGCCAGCAGCCTCGGGACAGCAACCGACTATGGCTACACCTTC
CASSLGTATDYGYTF
>TRBJ1-2|TRBD1|TRBV7-9|.
TGTGCCAGCAGCTTATCCGGGACAGGGTCCCCCGACTTC
CASSLSGTGSPDF
>TRBJ1-1|.|TRBV6-1|.
TGTGCCAGCAGTGAAGGGAGCCTCCCTGAAGCTTTCTTT
CASSEGSLPEAFF
>TRBJ2-3|TRBD2|TRBV6-1|once
TGTGCCAGCAGTGAAAAGCTAGCGGGAGGCCTGGCATATACGCAGTATTTT
CASSEKLAGGLAYTQYF
>TRBJ2-3|.|TRBV6-5|.
TGTGCCAGCAGCCTTCCGAGCACAGATACGCAGTATTTT
CASSLPSTDTQYF
>TRBJ1-1|TRBD1|TRBV9|.
TGTGCCAGCAACGACAGGGGGGGAACTGAAGCTTTCTTT
CASNDRGGTEAFF
>TRBJ2-5|TRBD2|TRBV10-1|once
TGCGCCAGCAGTGAGTCGGGGGGGCAAGAGACCCAGTACTTC
CASSESGGQETQYF
>TRBJ2-7|TRBD2|TRBV9|.
TGTGCCAGCAGCGTAGGAGATAGCGGGGCAAGGCAGTACTTC
CASSVGDSGARQYF
>TRBJ1-2|.|TRBV9|.
TGTGCCAGCAGCGTTTTTGACAGAACTATCTATGGCTACACCTTC
CASSVFDRTIYGYTF
>TRBJ2-3|TRBD2|TRBV27|.
TGTGCCAGCAGGCGGGGACTAGCGGGAATGAGTGCAGATACGCAGTATTTT
CASRRGLAGMSADTQYF
>TRBJ1-3|TRBD1|TRBV28|.
TGTGCCAGCAGGGCCGGGACAGCCCTCTCTGGAAACACCATATATTTT
CASRAGTALSGNTIYF
>TRBJ1-6|.|TRBV4-1|.
TGCGCCAGCAGCCAAGGGGCTACAGAGGGTTCACCCCTCCACTTT
CASSQGATEGSPLHF
>TRBJ2-2|.|TRBV6-5|.
TGTGCCAGCAGTTACTCGGGGGCGAGGACCGGGGAGCTGTTTTTT
CASSYSGARTGELFF
>TRBJ2-7|.|TRBV29-1|.
TGCAGCGTTGAAGGCGGCTACGAGCAGTACTTC
CSVEGGYEQYF
>TRBJ1-2|.|TRBV5-6|.
TGTGCCAGCAGCTTGGCCCCCCTCGGCTACACCTTC
CASSLAPLGYTF
>TRBJ2-4|.|TRBV6-1|few
TGTGCCAGCAGTGACCCAGGGAACAGTCAGTACTTC
CASSDPGNSQYF
>TRBJ2-7|.|TRBV30|.
TGTGCCTGGAGTGCCAACAACTACGAGCAGTACTTC
CAWSANNYEQYF
>TRBJ2-1|.|TRBV4-2|.
TGTGCCAGCAGCCAGACGGGAAGACTAGATAACTACAATGAGCAGTTCTTC
CASSQTGRLDNYNEQFF
>TRBJ2-7|.|TRBV18|.
TGTGCCAGCTCCCGGGACTTGCCCTACGAGCAGTACTTC
CASSRDLPYEQYF
>TRBJ1-6|TRBD1|TRBV5-1|.
TGCGCCAGCAGCAGGGAAACAGGGGACTCACCCCTCCACTTT
CASSRETGDSPLHF
>TRBJ1-2|TRBD1|TRBV6-5|.
TGTGCCAGCAGTGGACAGGTAGCTAACTATGGCTACACCTTC
CASSGQVANYGYTF
>TRBJ1-5|.|TRBV19|.
TGTGCCAGTAGGGACTCAGGGGGCAATCAGCCCCAGCATTTT
CASRDSGGNQPQHF
>TRBJ2-1|TRBD2|TRBV19|once
TGTGCCAGTAGTATCGTCGCTAGCGGGCTGAATGAGCAGTTCTTC
CASSIVASGLNEQFF
>TRBJ2-2|TRBD2|TRBV27|.
TGTGCCAGCAGTTTATCCCCCCTTAGCGGGACAAACACCGGGGAGCTGTTTTTT
CASSLSPLSGTNTGELFF
>TRBJ1-5|.|TRBV28|few
TGTGCCAGTAGTTTTCTCGGGAATCAGCCCCAGCATTTT
CASSFLGNQPQHF
>TRBJ2-1|TRBD2|TRBV30|.
TGTGCCTGGAGATTCGGAATTAGCGGGAGAGGTAATGAGCAGTTCTTC
CAWRFGISGRGNEQFF
>TRBJ1-3|.|TRBV28|.
TGTGCCAGCCGGACTCAGTCTGGAAACACCATATATTTT
CASRTQSGNTIYF
>TRBJ1-1|TRBD1|TRBV12-5|.
TGTGCTAGTGGTTTGGTACTGGGGGGGACAGGGGGCACTGAAGCTTTCTTT
CASGLVLGGTGGTEAFF
>TRBJ1-4|.|TRBV9|.
TGTGCCAGCAGCGTAGAGACAGGTTATAATGAAAAACTGTTTTTT
CASSVETGYNEKLFF
>TRBJ2-5|.|TRBV28|.
TGTGCCAGCAAAGCACGGGAGACCCAGTACTTC
CASKARETQYF
>TRBJ1-5|.|TRBV6-4|.
TGTGCCAGCAGTGAGGGCAGGCACCAGCCCCAGCATTTT
CASSEGRHQPQHF
>TRBJ2-7|TRBD2|TRBV27|.
TGTGCCAGCCCTAGCGGGAGCTCCTACGAGCAGTACTTC
CASPSGSSYEQYF
>TRBJ2-3|.|TRBV4-2|.
TGTGCCAGCAGCTCCGACGGCCGGAGAGATACGCAGTATTTT
CASSSDGRRDTQYF
>TRBJ2-5|.|TRBV7-2|.
TGTGCCAGCAGCTTAGCGCATGCTTCAGGGACCCAGTACTTC
CASSLAHASGTQYF
>TRBJ1-1|.|TRBV7-2|few
TGTGCCAGCAGCCAACGCGGTGAAGCTTTCTTT
CASSQRGEAFF
>TRBJ1-3|.|TRBV6-5|few
TGTGCCAGCAGTAAAGAGGGAAACACCATATATTTT
CASSKEGNTIYF